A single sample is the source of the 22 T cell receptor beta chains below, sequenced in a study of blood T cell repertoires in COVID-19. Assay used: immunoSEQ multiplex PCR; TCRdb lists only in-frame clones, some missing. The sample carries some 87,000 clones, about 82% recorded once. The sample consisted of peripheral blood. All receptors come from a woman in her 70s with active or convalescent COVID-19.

CDR3: CASSFIAGGLRSSYEQYF. CDR3 coding DNA: TGTGCCAGCAGCTTCATTGCGGGGGGCCTGAGGAGCTCCTACGAGCAGTACTTC. The chain recombines TRBV7-9 with TRBJ2-7; 8 bases agree with TRBD2. Per the germline V gene, CDR1 is SEHNR and CDR2 is FQNEAQ (reference sequence). This CDR3 contains 18 residues. V lost 3 bases and J lost 0; bases outside the gene matches: 13.

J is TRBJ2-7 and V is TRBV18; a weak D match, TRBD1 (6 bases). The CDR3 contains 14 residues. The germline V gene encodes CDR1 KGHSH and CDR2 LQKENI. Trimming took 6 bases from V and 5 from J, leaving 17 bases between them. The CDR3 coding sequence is TGTGCCAGCTCGATTGAAAGCAGGGACAACGAGCAGTACTTC. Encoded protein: CASSIESRDNEQYF.

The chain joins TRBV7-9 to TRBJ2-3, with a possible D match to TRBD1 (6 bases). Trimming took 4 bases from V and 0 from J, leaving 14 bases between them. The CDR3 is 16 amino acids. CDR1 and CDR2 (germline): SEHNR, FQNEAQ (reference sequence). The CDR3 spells CASSYTGSSSTDTQYF. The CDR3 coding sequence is TGTGCCAGCAGCTATACAGGGTCCTCTAGCACAGATACGCAGTATTTT.

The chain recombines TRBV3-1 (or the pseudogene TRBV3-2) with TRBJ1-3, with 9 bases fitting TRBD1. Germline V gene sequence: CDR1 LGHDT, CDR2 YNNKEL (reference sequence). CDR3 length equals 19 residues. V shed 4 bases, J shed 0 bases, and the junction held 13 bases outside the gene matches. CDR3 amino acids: CASSPRDRAFSGSGNTIYF. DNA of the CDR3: TGTGCCAGCAGCCCCCGGGACAGGGCCTTCTCGGGCTCTGGAAACACCATATATTTT.

DNA for the CDR3: TGTGCCAGCAGTCCCCAGGGGGATCAGCCCCAGCATTTT. Residues: CASSPQGDQPQHF. V gene TRBV7-2 combines with J gene TRBJ1-5, with TRBD1 matching over 7 bases. Germline V gene sequence: CDR1 SGHTA, CDR2 FQGNSA. The CDR3 length is 13 residues. Losses at the gene ends were 6 bases for V and 5 bases for J; bases not matched to a gene: 4. Full variable domain (rest looked up from reference TRBV7-2 and TRBJ1-5): GAGVSQSPSNKVTEKGKDVELRCDPISGHTALYWYRQSLGQGLEFLIYFQGNSAPDKSGLPSDRFSAERTGGSVSTLTIQRTQQEDSAVYLCASSPQGDQPQHFGDGTRLSIL.

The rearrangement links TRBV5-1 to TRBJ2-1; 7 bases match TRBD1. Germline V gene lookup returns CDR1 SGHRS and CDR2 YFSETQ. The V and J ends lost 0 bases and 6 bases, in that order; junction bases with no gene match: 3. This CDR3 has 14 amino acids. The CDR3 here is CASSLVTGRNEQFF. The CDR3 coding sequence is TGCGCCAGCAGCTTGGTGACAGGGCGCAATGAGCAGTTCTTC.

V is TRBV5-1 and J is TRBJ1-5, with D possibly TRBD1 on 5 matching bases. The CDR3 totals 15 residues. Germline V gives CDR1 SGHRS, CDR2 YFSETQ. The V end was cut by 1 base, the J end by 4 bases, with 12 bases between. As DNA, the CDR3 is TGCGCCAGCAGCTTGTCGGGGGTCAGGAATCAGCCCCAGCATTTT. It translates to CASSLSGVRNQPQHF.

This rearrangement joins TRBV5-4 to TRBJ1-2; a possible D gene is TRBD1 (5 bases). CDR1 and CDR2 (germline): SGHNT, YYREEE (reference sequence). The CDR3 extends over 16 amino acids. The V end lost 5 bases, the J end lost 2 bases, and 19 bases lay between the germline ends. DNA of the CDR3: TGTGCCAGCAGGCTAGTCGGGACTGCCACCAACTATGGCTACACCTTC. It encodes CASRLVGTATNYGYTF.

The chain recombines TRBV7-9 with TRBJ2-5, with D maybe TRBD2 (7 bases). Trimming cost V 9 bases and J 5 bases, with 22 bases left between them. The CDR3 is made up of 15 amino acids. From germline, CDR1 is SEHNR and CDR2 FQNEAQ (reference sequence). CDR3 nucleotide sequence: TGTGCCAGTACCCGTCGGGGGGCTCTCCTGGAGACCCAGTACTTC. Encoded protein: CASTRRGALLETQYF.

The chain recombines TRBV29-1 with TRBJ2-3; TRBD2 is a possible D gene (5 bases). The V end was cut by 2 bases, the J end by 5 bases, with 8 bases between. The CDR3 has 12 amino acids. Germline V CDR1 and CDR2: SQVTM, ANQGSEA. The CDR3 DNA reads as TGCAGCGTTGAATGGGCGGGAGATACGCAGTATTTT. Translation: CSVEWAGDTQYF.

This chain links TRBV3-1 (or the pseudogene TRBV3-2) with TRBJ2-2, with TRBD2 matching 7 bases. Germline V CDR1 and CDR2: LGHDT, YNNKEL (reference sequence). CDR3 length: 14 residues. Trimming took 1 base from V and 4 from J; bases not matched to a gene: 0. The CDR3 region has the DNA TGTGCCAGCAGCCAAGGGGGGGGCACCGGGGAGCTGTTTTTT. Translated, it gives CASSQGGGTGELFF.

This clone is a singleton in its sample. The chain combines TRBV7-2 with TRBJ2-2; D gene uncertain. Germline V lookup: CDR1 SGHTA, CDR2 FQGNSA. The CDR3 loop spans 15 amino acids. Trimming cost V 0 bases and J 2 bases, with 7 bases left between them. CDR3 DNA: TGTGCCAGCAGCTTAGCGGCAGGAAACACCGGGGAGCTGTTTTTT. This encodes CASSLAAGNTGELFF.

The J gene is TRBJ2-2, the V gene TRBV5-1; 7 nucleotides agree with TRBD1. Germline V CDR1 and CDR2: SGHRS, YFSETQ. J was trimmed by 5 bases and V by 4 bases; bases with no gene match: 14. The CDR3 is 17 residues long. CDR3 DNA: TGCGCCAGCAGCCCCGAAAGGACAGGTCGGAAAACCGGGGAGCTGTTTTTT. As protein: CASSPERTGRKTGELFF.

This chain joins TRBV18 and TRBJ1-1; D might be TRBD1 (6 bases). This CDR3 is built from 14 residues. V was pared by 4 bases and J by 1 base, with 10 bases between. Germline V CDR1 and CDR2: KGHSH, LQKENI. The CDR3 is CASSLGQGNTEAFF. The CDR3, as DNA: TGTGCCAGCTCACTGGGACAAGGGAACACTGAAGCTTTCTTT.

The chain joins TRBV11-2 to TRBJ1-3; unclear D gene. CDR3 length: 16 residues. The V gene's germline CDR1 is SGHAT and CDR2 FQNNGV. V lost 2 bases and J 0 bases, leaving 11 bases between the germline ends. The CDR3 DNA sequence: TGTGCCAGCAGCTTACGGAGATTGAGCTCTGGAAACACCATATATTTT. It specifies CASSLRRLSSGNTIYF.

This CDR3 is CASSLAWGGTEAFF. The CDR3 DNA sequence: TGTGCCAGCAGCTTAGCGTGGGGGGGCACTGAAGCTTTCTTT. The rearrangement joins TRBV7-2 to TRBJ1-1, with D maybe TRBD1 (5 bases). The CDR3 is 14 residues long. Germline V gives CDR1 SGHTA, CDR2 FQGNSA. Trimming removed 0 bases from V and 4 bases from J, with 9 bases in between.

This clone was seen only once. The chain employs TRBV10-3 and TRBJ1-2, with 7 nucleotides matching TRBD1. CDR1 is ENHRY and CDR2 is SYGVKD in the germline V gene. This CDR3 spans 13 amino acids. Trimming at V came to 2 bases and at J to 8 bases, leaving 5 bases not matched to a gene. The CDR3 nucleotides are TGTGCCATCAGTGAGAGGGGGCCAGCCGGCTACACCTTC. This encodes CAISERGPAGYTF.

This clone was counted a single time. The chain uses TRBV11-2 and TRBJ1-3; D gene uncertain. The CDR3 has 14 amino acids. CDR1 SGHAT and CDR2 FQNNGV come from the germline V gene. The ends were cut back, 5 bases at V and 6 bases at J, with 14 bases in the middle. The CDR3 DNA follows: TGTGCCAGCAGCCGCACGGTTTTCGAAAACACCATATATTTT. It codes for CASSRTVFENTIYF.

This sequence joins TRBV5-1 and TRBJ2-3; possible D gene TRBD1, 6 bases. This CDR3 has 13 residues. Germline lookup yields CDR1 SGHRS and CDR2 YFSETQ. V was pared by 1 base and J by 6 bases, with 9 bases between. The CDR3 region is CASSLTGIDTQYF. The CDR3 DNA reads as TGCGCCAGCAGCTTGACAGGGATTGATACGCAGTATTTT.

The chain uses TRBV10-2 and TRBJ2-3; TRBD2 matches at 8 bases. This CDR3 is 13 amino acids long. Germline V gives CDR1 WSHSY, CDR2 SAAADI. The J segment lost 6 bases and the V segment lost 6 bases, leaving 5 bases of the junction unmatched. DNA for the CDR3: TGCGCCAGCAGGCAAGCGGGGGCTGATACGCAGTATTTT. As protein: CASRQAGADTQYF.

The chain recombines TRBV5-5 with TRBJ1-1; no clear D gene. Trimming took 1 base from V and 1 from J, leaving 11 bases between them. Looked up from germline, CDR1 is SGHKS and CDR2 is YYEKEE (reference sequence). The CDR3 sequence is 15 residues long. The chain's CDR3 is CASSLSGYKNTEAFF. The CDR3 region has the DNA TGTGCCAGCAGCTTGTCGGGATACAAGAACACTGAAGCTTTCTTT.

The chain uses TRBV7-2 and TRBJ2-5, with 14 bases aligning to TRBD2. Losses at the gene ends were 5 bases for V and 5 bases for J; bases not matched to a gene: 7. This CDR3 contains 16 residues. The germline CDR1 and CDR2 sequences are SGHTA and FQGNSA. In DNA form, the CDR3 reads TGTGCCAGCAGCGAGGGACTAGCGGGGGTAGTTGAGACCCAGTACTTC. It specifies CASSEGLAGVVETQYF.